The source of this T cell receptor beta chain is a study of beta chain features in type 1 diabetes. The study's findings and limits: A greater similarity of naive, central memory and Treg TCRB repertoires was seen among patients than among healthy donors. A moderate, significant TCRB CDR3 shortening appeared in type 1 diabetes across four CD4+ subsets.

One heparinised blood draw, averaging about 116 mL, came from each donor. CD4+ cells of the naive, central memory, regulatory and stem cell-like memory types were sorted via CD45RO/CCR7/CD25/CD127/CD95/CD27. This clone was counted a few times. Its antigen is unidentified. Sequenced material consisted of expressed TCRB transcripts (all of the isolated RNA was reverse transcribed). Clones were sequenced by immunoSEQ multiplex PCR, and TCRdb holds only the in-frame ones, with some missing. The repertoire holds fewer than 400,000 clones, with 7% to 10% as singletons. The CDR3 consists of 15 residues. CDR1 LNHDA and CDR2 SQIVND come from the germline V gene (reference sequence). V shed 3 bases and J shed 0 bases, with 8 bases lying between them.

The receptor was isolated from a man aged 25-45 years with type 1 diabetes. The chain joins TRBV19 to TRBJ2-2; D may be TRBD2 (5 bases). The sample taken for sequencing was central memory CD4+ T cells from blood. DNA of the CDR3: TGTGCCAGTAGTATCGAGAGGGCGAACACCGGGGAGCTGTTTTTT. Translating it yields CASSIERANTGELFF.